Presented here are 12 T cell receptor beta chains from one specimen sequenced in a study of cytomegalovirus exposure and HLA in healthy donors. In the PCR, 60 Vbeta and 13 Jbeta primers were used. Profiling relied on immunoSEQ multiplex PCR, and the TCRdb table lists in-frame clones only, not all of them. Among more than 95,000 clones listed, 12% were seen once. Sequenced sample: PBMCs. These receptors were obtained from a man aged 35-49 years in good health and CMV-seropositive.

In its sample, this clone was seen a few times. The CDR3 nucleotides read TGTGCCAGTAGTATAGGTCCCCGGGGGAATCAGCCCCAGCATTTT. Translated: CASSIGPRGNQPQHF. The chain links TRBV19 to TRBJ1-5; possibly TRBD1 for D (5 bases). Germline V lookup: CDR1 LNHDA, CDR2 SQIVND (reference sequence). Trimming took 1 base from V and 4 from J, leaving 11 bases between them. The CDR3 spans 15 residues. Variable domain in full (rest from reference TRBV19 and TRBJ1-5): DGGITQSPKYLFRKEGQNVTLSCEQNLNHDAMYWYRQDPGQGLRLIYYSQIVNDFQKGDIAEGYSVSREKKESFPLTVTSAQKNPTAFYLCASSIGPRGNQPQHFGDGTRLSIL.

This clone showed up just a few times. In DNA form, the CDR3 reads TGTGCCAGCAGCTTAAGTCTGACAGGTGGAGACAATGAGCAGTTCTTC. Protein product: CASSLSLTGGDNEQFF. This chain connects TRBV7-9 to TRBJ2-1; D possibly corresponds to TRBD1 (6 bases). The CDR3 runs 16 residues. Trimming took 2 bases from V and 5 from J, leaving 16 bases between them. In germline, CDR1 is SEHNR, CDR2 FQNEAQ (reference sequence).

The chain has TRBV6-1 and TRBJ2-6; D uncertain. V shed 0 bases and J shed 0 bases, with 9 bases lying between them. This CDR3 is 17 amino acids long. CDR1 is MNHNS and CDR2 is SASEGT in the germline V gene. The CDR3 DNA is TGTGCCAGCAGTGAAGCGGTGCAGAACTCTGGGGCCAACGTCCTGACTTTC. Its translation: CASSEAVQNSGANVLTF.

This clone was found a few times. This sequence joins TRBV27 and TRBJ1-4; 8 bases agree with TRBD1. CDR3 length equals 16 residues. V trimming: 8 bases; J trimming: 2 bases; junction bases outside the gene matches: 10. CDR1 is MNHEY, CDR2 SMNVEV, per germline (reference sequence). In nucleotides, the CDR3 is TGTGCCAGCTCCGATCACCCAGGGGGCACTAATGAAAAACTGTTTTTT. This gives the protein CASSDHPGGTNEKLFF. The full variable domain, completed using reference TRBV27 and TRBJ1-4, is EAQVTQNPRYLITVTGKKLTVTCSQNMNHEYMSWYRQDPGLGLRQIYYSMNVEVTDKGDVPEGYKVSRKEKRNFPLILESPSPNQTSLYFCASSDHPGGTNEKLFFGSGTQLSVL.

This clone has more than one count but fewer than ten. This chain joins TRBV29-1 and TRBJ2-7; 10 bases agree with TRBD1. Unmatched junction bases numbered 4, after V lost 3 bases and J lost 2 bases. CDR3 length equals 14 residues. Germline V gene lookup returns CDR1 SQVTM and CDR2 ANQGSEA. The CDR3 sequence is CSVDSGTGAYEQYF. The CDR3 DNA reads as TGCAGCGTTGATTCCGGGACAGGGGCCTACGAGCAGTACTTC.

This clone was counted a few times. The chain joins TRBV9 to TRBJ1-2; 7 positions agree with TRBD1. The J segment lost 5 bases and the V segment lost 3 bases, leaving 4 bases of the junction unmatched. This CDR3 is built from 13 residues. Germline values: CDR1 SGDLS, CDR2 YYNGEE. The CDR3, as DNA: TGTGCCAGCAGCGCCCAGGGGGAGTATGGCTACACCTTC. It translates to CASSAQGEYGYTF.

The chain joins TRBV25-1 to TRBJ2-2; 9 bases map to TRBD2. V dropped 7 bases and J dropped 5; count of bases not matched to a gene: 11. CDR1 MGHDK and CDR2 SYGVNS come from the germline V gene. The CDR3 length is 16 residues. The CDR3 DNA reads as TGTGCCAGCAAAGAGAGCGGGAGGTTGGGGACCGGGGAGCTGTTTTTT. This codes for CASKESGRLGTGELFF.

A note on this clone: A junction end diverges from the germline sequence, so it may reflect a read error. The CDR3 reads CTWSQQRRSWTPGANVLTF. CDR3 nucleotides: TGCACCTGGTCCCAGCAGCGGAGATCGTGGACTCCTGGGGCCAACGTCCTGACTTTC. This chain connects TRBV9 to TRBJ2-6, with D maybe TRBD2 (5 bases). The germline gives CDR1 SGDLS, CDR2 YYNGEE. The CDR3 loop spans 19 amino acids.

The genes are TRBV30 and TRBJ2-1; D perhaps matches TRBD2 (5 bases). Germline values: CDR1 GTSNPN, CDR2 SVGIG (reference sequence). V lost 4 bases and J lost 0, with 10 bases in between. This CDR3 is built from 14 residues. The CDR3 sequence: CAWMSGSSYNEQFF. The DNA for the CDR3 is TGTGCCTGGATGAGCGGAAGCTCCTACAATGAGCAGTTCTTC.

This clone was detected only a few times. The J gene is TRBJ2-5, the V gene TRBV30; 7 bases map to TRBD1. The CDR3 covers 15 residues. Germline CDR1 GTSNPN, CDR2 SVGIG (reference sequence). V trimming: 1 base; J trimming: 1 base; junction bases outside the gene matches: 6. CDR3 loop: CAWSGRGPPQETQYF. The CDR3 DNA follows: TGTGCCTGGAGTGGTAGGGGGCCCCCCCAAGAGACCCAGTACTTC.

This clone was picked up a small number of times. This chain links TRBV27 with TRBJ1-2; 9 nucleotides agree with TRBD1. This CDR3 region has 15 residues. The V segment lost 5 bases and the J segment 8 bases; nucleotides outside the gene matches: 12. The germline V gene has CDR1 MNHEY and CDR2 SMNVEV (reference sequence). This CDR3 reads CASSISGTGILGYTF. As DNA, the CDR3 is TGTGCCAGCAGTATCTCCGGGACAGGGATCTTGGGCTACACCTTC.

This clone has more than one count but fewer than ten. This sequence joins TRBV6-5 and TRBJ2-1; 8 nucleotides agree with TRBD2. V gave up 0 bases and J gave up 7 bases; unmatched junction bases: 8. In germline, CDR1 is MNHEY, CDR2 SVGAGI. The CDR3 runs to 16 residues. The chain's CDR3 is CASSYSRTGGANEQFF. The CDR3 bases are TGTGCCAGCAGTTACTCCCGTACGGGAGGGGCGAATGAGCAGTTCTTC.